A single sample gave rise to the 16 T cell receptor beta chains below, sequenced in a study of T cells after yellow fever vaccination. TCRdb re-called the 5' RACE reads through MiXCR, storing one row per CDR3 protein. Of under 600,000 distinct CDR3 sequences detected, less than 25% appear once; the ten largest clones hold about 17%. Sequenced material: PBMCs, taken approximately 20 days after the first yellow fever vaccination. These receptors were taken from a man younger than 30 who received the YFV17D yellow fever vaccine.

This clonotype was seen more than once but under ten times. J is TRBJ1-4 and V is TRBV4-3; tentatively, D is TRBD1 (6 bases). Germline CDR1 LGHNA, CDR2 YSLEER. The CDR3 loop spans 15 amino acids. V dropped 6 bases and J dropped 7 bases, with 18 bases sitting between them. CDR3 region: CASRRNGGRGEKLFF. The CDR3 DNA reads TGCGCCAGCAGGAGGAATGGGGGGCGCGGTGAAAAACTGTTTTTT.

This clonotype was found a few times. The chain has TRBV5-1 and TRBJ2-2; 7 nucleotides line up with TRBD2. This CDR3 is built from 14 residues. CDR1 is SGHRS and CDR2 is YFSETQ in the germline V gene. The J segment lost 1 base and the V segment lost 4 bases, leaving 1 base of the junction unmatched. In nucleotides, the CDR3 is TGCGCCAGCAGCATAGCGGGGAACACCGGGGAGCTGTTTTTT. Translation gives CASSIAGNTGELFF.

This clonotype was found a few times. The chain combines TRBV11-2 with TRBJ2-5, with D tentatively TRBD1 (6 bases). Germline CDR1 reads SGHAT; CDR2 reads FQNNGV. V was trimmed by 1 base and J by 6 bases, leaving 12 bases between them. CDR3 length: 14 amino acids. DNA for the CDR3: TGTGCCAGCAGCTTAGTTCAGGGGTTACAGACCCAGTACTTC. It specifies CASSLVQGLQTQYF.

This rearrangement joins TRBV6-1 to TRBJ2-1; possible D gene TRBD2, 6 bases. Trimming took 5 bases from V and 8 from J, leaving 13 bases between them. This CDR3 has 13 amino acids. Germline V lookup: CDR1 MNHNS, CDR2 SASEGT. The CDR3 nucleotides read TGTGCCAGCAGTCGACCCGGCGGGGATGAGCAGTTCTTC. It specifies CASSRPGGDEQFF.

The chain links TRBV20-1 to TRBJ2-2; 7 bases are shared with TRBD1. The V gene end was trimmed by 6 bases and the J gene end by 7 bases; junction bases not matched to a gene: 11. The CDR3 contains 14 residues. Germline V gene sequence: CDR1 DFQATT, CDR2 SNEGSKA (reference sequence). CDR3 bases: TGCAGTGCGACGCTACAGGGGACCAGCGGGGAGCTGTTTTTT. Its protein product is CSATLQGTSGELFF.

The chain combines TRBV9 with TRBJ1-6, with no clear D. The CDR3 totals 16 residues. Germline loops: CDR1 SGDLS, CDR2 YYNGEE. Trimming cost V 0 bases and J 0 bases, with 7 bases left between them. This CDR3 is CASSVGGSSYNSPLHF. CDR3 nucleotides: TGTGCCAGCAGCGTAGGAGGGAGCTCCTATAATTCACCCCTCCACTTT.

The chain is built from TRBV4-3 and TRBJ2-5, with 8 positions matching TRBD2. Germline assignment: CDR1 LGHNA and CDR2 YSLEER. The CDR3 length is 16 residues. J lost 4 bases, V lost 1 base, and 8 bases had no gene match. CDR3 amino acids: CASSQVAGGRVETQYF. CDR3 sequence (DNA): TGCGCCAGCAGCCAAGTTGCGGGGGGAAGAGTAGAGACCCAGTACTTC.

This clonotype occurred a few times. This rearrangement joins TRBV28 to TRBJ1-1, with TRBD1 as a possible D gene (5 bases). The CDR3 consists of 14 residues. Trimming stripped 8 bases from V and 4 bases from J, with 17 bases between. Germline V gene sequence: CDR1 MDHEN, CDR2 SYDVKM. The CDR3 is CASFTGGTGTEAFF. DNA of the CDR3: TGTGCCAGCTTCACTGGAGGCACAGGCACTGAAGCTTTCTTT.

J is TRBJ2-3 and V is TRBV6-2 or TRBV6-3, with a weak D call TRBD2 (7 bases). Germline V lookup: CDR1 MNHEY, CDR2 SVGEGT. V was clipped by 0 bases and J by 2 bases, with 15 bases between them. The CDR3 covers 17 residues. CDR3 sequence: CASSYSQRAGATDTQYF. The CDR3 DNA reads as TGTGCCAGCAGTTACTCTCAAAGGGCGGGGGCCACAGATACGCAGTATTTT.

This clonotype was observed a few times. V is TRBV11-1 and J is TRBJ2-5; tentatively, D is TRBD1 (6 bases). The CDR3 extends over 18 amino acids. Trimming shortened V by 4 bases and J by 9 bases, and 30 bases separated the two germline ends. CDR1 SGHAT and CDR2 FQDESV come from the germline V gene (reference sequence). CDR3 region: CASSSVIGGRSGWESQYF. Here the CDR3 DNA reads TGTGCCAGCAGCTCGGTCATTGGGGGCAGGAGTGGATGGGAGTCCCAGTACTTC.

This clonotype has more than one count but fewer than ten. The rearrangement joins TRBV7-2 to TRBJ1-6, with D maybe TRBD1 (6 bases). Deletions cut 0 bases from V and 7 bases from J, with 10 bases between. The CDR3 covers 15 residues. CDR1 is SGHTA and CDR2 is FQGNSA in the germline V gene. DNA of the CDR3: TGTGCCAGCAGCTTAGCTACAGGGCTAAATTCACCCCTCCACTTT. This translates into CASSLATGLNSPLHF.

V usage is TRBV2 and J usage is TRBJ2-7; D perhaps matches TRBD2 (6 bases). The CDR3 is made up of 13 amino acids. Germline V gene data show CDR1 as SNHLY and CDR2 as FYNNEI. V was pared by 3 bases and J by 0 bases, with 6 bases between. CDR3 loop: CASSDGGSYEQYV. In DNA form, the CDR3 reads TGTGCCAGCAGTGACGGGGGCTCCTACGAGCAGTACGTC.

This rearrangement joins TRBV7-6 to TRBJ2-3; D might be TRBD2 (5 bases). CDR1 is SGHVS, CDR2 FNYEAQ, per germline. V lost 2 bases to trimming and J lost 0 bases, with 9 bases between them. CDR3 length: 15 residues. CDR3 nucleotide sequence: TGTGCCAGCAGCTTACTCCTAGCTAGCACAGATACGCAGTATTTT. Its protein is CASSLLLASTDTQYF.

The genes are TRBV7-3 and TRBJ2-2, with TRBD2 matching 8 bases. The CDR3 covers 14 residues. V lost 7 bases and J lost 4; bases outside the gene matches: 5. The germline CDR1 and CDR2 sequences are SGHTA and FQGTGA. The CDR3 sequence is CASTARGGTGELFF. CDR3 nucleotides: TGTGCCAGCACCGCCCGGGGGGGCACCGGGGAGCTGTTTTTT.

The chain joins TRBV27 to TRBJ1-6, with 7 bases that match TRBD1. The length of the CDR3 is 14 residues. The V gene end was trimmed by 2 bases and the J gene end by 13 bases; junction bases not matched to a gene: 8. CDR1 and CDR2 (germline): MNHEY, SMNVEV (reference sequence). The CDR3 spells CASSLLSDRSPLHF. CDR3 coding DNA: TGTGCCAGCAGTTTACTGTCGGACAGGTCCCCCCTCCACTTT.

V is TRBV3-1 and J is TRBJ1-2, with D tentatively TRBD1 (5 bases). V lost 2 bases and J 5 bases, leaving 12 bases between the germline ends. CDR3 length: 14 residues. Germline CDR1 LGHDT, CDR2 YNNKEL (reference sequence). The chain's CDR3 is CASSQNQGSYGYTF. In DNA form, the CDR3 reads TGTGCCAGCAGCCAAAACCAGGGTAGTTATGGCTACACCTTC.